The 18 T cell receptor beta chains reported below all come from one sample, sequenced in a study of blood T cell repertoires in COVID-19 (dated by TCRdb to 2018 to 2020). Library construction relied on the immunoSEQ multiplex PCR assay. In TCRdb, the immuneACCESS table is reduced to in-frame sequences with V and J assigned. These tables do not hold every clone; where another copy was compared, an unresolved V gene accounts for under half, and the others remain unexplained. In this sample the table shows tens of thousands of clones, 85% to 95% of which occur a single time. The ten largest clones take up approximately 0.37% of the sample. Material for sequencing was peripheral blood. The receptors were sampled from a man between 45 and 60 years old with COVID-19, enrolled during active disease.

The chain links TRBV24-1 to TRBJ2-1, with a possible D match to TRBD1 (6 bases). Trimming shortened V by 0 bases and J by 8 bases, and 16 bases separated the two germline ends. CDR3 length equals 16 residues. Germline CDR1 KGHDR, CDR2 SFDVKD. CDR3 bases: TGTGCCACCAGTGATTTGCAGGCGTTGGGGGCTTATGAGCAGTTCTTC. Protein sequence: CATSDLQALGAYEQFF.

The chain has TRBV3-1 (or the pseudogene TRBV3-2) and TRBJ2-7, with TRBD1 matching 7 bases. Germline CDR1 reads LGHDT; CDR2 reads YNNKEL (reference sequence). With 1 base clipped from V and 5 bases from J, the junction kept 2 bases outside the gene matches. The CDR3 is made up of 13 amino acids. The CDR3 loop reads CASSQGTGDEQYF. The CDR3 region has the DNA TGTGCCAGCAGCCAAGGGACAGGAGACGAGCAGTACTTC.

In its sample, this clone was seen once. In DNA, the CDR3 is TGTGCCAGCAGCCACCGGGAGAGACTGTTTTTT. Translation: CASSHRERLFF. The rearrangement uses TRBV3-1 (or the pseudogene TRBV3-2) and TRBJ1-4; D uncertain. V lost 3 bases and J lost 13, with 9 bases in between. The germline V gene has CDR1 LGHDT and CDR2 YNNKEL (reference sequence). The CDR3 runs to 11 residues.

The chain is built from TRBV5-4 and TRBJ1-6; D is unclear. The V and J ends lost 3 bases and 5 bases respectively, with 9 bases between them. In germline, CDR1 is SGHNT, CDR2 YYREEE (reference sequence). The CDR3 covers 14 residues. CDR3 loop: CASSSRLNNSPLHF. CDR3 in DNA: TGTGCCAGCAGCTCCCGACTGAATAATTCACCCCTCCACTTT.

The chain employs TRBV4-3 and TRBJ1-2; D is unresolved. The CDR3 has 15 residues. CDR1 is LGHNA and CDR2 is YSLEER in the germline V gene. The V end lost 1 base, the J end lost 8 bases, and 17 bases lay between the germline ends. The CDR3 nucleotides read TGCGCCAGCAGCCAAGTCCGATTCGGCGAGGGAGGCTACACCTTC. Protein product: CASSQVRFGEGGYTF.

The gene calls are TRBV30 and TRBJ2-7, with 7 bases lining up with TRBD1. The CDR3 has 14 residues. V shed 1 base, J shed 1 base, and the junction held 4 bases outside the gene matches. CDR1 and CDR2 from the germline V gene are GTSNPN and SVGIG (reference sequence). The chain's CDR3 is CAWSAKGASYEQYF. In DNA, the CDR3 is TGTGCCTGGAGTGCGAAGGGGGCATCCTACGAGCAGTACTTC.

V usage is TRBV5-4 and J usage is TRBJ1-4; D is possibly TRBD1 (5 bases). The length of the CDR3 is 14 residues. Germline V CDR1 and CDR2: SGHNT, YYREEE (reference sequence). Between the trimmed V and J ends, which lost 4 bases and 8 bases, there was a span of 15 bases. The DNA of the CDR3 is TGTGCCAGCAGCACCGGGAGGGACCAGGAAAAACTGTTTTTT. Its protein product is CASSTGRDQEKLFF.

This chain links TRBV11-2 with TRBJ1-1, with D perhaps TRBD1 (5 bases). V shed 2 bases and J shed 0 bases, with 10 bases lying between them. The CDR3 covers 15 residues. Germline assignment: CDR1 SGHAT and CDR2 FQNNGV. CDR3 sequence reads: CASSLPRQLNTEAFF. In DNA form, the CDR3 reads TGTGCCAGCAGCTTACCCCGACAGTTGAACACTGAAGCTTTCTTT.

This chain uses TRBV15 with TRBJ1-4, with 12 bases that match TRBD1. V lost 8 bases and J lost 7; bases outside the gene matches: 11. In germline, CDR1 is LNHNV, CDR2 YYDKDF (reference sequence). The CDR3 has 16 amino acids. The CDR3 spells CATGRDRGLLGEKLFF. The DNA for the CDR3 is TGTGCCACCGGCCGGGACAGGGGGCTATTAGGTGAAAAACTGTTTTTT.

This chain uses TRBV24-1 with TRBJ2-7; D unresolved. V was clipped by 4 bases and J by 5 bases, with 8 bases between them. Germline CDR1 is KGHDR and CDR2 is SFDVKD. The CDR3 is 12 residues long. The CDR3 coding sequence is TGTGCCACCAGTGAAAACGGTGACGAGCAGTACTTC. It codes for CATSENGDEQYF.

The chain couples TRBV3-1 (or the pseudogene TRBV3-2) to TRBJ2-7; weak D call: TRBD2 (6 bases). Germline V CDR1 and CDR2: LGHDT, YNNKEL (reference sequence). This CDR3 region has 15 residues. V was trimmed by 6 bases and J by 4 bases, leaving 19 bases between them. The CDR3 region has the DNA TGTGCCAGCAGTACCCGGAGGGGCCCTCGGTACGAGCAGTACTTC. Translated: CASSTRRGPRYEQYF.

The chain employs TRBV4-3 and TRBJ2-4; a possible D gene is TRBD1 (5 bases). V was clipped by 0 bases and J by 6 bases, with 15 bases between them. CDR1 LGHNA and CDR2 YSLEER come from the germline V gene. The CDR3 extends over 16 amino acids. CDR3 sequence reads: CASSQDLQGGRNIQYF. The CDR3 coding sequence is TGCGCCAGCAGCCAAGATCTGCAGGGCGGTAGAAACATTCAGTACTTC.

This clone has only one observation. The chain links TRBV30 to TRBJ1-2, with D possibly TRBD1 on 5 matching bases. The CDR3 consists of 14 residues. The ends were cut back, 0 bases at V and 8 bases at J, with 16 bases in the middle. In germline, CDR1 is GTSNPN, CDR2 SVGIG (reference sequence). CDR3 loop: CAWSVLGRGGGYTF. In nucleotides, the CDR3 is TGTGCCTGGAGTGTCCTGGGGAGGGGTGGGGGCTACACCTTC.

This chain links TRBV7-2 with TRBJ1-1; 11 bases map to TRBD1. The germline V gene has CDR1 SGHTA and CDR2 FQGNSA. This CDR3 spans 16 amino acids. The V and J ends lost 2 bases and 2 bases, in that order; junction bases with no gene match: 4. The CDR3 nucleotides are TGTGCCAGCAGCTTAAGGACAGGGGGCTTAAACACTGAAGCTTTCTTT. Translating gives CASSLRTGGLNTEAFF. Full variable domain (outside the CDR3, taken from reference TRBV7-2 and TRBJ1-1): GAGVSQSPSNKVTEKGKDVELRCDPISGHTALYWYRQSLGQGLEFLIYFQGNSAPDKSGLPSDRFSAERTGGSVSTLTIQRTQQEDSAVYLCASSLRTGGLNTEAFFGQGTRLTVV.

J is TRBJ2-3 and V is TRBV4-3, with D maybe TRBD2 (5 bases). The length of the CDR3 is 16 residues. The V end was cut by 1 base, the J end by 4 bases, with 15 bases between. Germline CDR1 reads LGHNA; CDR2 reads YSLEER. The DNA of the CDR3 is TGCGCCAGCAGCCAAGGGCCCGGGGAGCGCGCAGATACGCAGTATTTT. Translating it yields CASSQGPGERADTQYF.

The V call is TRBV29-1, the J call TRBJ1-4; no clear D. This CDR3 region has 18 residues. Germline V CDR1 and CDR2: SQVTM, ANQGSEA. V lost 5 bases and J lost 0, with 22 bases in between. CDR3 DNA sequence: TGCAGCGTTATCGTTCTGGCAGGCAAGGATGCAACTAATGAAAAACTGTTTTTT. Amino acid sequence: CSVIVLAGKDATNEKLFF.

J is TRBJ2-5 and V is TRBV9, with 10 bases aligning to TRBD2. After removal of 3 bases from V and 4 bases from J, the junction contained 3 bases not matched to a gene. Germline CDR1 and CDR2: SGDLS and YYNGEE. This CDR3 contains 14 residues. CDR3 residues: CASSAGLALETQYF. CDR3 bases: TGTGCCAGCAGCGCGGGACTAGCGTTAGAGACCCAGTACTTC.

The chain combines TRBV18 with TRBJ2-1, with 7 positions matching TRBD2. This CDR3 is built from 14 residues. The V segment lost 3 bases and the J segment 6 bases; nucleotides outside the gene matches: 5. Germline lookup yields CDR1 KGHSH and CDR2 LQKENI. CDR3 region: CASSPGLVGNEQFF. CDR3 nucleotides: TGTGCCAGCTCACCTGGACTAGTTGGCAATGAGCAGTTCTTC.